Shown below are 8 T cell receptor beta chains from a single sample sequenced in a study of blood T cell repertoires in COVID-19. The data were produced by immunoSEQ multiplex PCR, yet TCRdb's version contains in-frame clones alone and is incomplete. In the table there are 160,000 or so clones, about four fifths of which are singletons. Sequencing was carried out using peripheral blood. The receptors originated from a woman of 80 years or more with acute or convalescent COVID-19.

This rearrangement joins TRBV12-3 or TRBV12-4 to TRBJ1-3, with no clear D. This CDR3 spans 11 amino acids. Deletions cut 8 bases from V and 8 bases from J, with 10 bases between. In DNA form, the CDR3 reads TGTGCCAGCGGCCAAAGCGACACCATATATTTT. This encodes CASGQSDTIYF.

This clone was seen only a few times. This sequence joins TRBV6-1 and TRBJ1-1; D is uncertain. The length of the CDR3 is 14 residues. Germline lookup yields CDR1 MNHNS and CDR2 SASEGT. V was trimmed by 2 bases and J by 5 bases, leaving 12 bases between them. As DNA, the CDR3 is TGTGCCAGCAGTGAAAGTCACGGTTCGACTGAAGCTTTCTTT. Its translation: CASSESHGSTEAFF.

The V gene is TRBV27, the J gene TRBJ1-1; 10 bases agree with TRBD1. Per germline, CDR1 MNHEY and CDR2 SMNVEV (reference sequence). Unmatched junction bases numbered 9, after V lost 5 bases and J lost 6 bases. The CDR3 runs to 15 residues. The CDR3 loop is CASSLEGQGMAEAFF. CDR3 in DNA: TGTGCCAGCAGTCTAGAGGGACAGGGGATGGCTGAAGCTTTCTTT.

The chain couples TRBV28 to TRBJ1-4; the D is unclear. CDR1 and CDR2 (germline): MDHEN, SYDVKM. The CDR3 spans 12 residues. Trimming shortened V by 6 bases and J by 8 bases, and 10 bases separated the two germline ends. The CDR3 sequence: CASSLAGEKLFF. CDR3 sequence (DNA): TGTGCCAGCAGCCTCGCGGGGGAAAAACTGTTTTTT.

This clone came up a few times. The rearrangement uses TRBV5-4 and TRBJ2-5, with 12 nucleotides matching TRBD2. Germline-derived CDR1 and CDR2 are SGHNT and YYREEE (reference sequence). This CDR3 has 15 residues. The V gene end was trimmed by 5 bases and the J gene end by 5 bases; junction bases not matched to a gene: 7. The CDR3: CASRILAGGPETQYF. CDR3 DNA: TGTGCCAGCAGAATCCTAGCGGGAGGGCCGGAGACCCAGTACTTC.

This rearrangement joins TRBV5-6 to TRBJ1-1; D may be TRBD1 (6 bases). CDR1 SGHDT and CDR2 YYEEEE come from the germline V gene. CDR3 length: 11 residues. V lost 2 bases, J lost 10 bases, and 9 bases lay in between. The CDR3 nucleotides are TGTGCCAGCAGCTTCAGGGGCCGAGCTTTCTTT. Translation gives CASSFRGRAFF. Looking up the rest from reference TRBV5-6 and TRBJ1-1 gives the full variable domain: DAGVTQSPTHLIKTRGQQVTLRCSPKSGHDTVSWYQQALGQGPQFIFQYYEEEERQRGNFPDRFSGHQFPNYSSELNVNALLLGDSALYLCASSFRGRAFFGQGTRLTVV.

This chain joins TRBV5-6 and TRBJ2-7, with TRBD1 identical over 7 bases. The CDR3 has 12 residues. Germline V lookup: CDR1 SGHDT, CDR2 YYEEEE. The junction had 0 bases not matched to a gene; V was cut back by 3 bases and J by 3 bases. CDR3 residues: CASSWTGYEQYF. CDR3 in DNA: TGTGCCAGCAGCTGGACAGGCTACGAGCAGTACTTC.

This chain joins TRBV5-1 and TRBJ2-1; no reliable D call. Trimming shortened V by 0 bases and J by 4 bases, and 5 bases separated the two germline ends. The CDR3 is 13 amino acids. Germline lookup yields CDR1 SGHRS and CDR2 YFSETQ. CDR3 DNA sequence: TGCGCCAGCAGCTTGGACGGTTACAATGAGCAGTTCTTC. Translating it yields CASSLDGYNEQFF.